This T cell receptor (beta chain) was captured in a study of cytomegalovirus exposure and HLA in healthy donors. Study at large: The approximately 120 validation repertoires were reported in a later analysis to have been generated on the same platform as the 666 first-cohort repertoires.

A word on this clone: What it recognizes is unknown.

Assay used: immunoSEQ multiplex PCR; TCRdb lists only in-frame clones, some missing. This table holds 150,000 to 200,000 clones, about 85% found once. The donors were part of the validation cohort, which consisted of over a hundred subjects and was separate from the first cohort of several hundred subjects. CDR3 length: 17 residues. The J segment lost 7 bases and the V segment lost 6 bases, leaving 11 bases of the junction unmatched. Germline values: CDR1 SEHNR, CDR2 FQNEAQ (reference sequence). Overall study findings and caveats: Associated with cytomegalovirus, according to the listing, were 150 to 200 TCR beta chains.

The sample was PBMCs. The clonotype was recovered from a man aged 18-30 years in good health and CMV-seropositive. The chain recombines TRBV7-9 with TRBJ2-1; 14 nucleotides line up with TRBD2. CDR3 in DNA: TGTGCCAGCAGTTATACCGGGACTAGCGGGGGTTCAAATGAGCAGTTCTTC. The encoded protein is CASSYTGTSGGSNEQFF.